The present T cell receptor beta chain was sequenced within a study of OX40 agonist ivuxolimab in advanced cancers. Overall study: Age averaged around 54 years (range roughly 23 to 79), and roughly 80% were male. People who had prior anti-PD-1, anti-PD-L1 or anti-CTLA-4 therapy could take part, and about 37% had some.

The V segment lost 3 bases and the J segment 1 base; nucleotides outside the gene matches: 6. The germline gives CDR1 SGHTA, CDR2 FQGNSA. The CDR3 extends over 16 amino acids. Study-wide results and caveats: Circulating CD4+ and CD8+ T cells showed clonal expansion by week 6 at 0.1 to 3.0 mg/kg. Specificity for antigen went undetermined in the expanded peripheral T cells.

On this clone: The antigen is unknown.

Data came from immunoSEQ multiplex PCR; TCRdb stores just in-frame clones and leaves some out. The table has approximately 74,000 clones, roughly 85% seen once. The sequencing used CD4+ or CD8+ T cells sorted from blood, collected in a trial of the OX40 agonist ivuxolimab. The rearrangement links TRBV7-2 to TRBJ2-3; 8 nucleotides align to TRBD1. This clonotype originated in an adult with an advanced solid tumor such as melanoma, head and neck, liver or kidney cancer. The CDR3 here is CASSFYRGAGTDTQYF. The CDR3 nucleotides read TGTGCCAGCAGCTTCTACAGGGGGGCAGGCACAGATACGCAGTATTTT. Together with reference TRBV7-2 and TRBJ2-3, the CDR3 gives the full variable domain: GAGVSQSPSNKVTEKGKDVELRCDPISGHTALYWYRQSLGQGLEFLIYFQGNSAPDKSGLPSDRFSAERTGGSVSTLTIQRTQQEDSAVYLCASSFYRGAGTDTQYFGPGTRLTVL.